A single count supports the clone carrying this T cell receptor (beta chain). Original data processing: Amplification from reference gene primers served as the basis for estimated nucleated cell counts. Method: immunoSEQ multiplex PCR; TCRdb's copy keeps in-frame clones and lacks some. V, J and clone size are taken as reported in that table, and D and trimming were inferred from the DNA itself. The data show approximately 70,000 clones, just over 85% seen once. With V trimmed by 5 bases and J by 2 bases, 13 bases remained unmatched. This CDR3 comprises 18 residues. Germline values: CDR1 SGHTA, CDR2 FQGNSA. This sample was taken from a study of blood T cell repertoires in COVID-19. Background on the study: Samples of COVID-19 (acute and convalescent) were obtained from the United States, Italy and Spain. Sample material is recorded as cDNA or gDNA derived from T cells, B-cell-depleted T cells, or PBMCs.

This TCR was sampled from a human donor in a cohort sampled during active COVID-19. The sequenced material came from peripheral blood. This chain uses TRBV7-2 with TRBJ2-3, with 10 bases fitting TRBD2. CDR3 DNA: TGTGCCAGCAGCACACCAGCGGGAGGGCCGTCTTTCACAGATACGCAGTATTTT. Residues: CASSTPAGGPSFTDTQYF.